The entry below gives a single T cell receptor (beta chain) sequence along with its context. The clone's antigen remains unknown. Base quality data are lacking; no much larger clone is found one base away. This sample is drawn from a study of radiotherapy plus CTLA-4 blockade in lung cancer (dated 2018 in TCRdb). With regard to the full study: Among enrolled patients, roughly 18% had an objective response and approximately 30% reached disease control.

Library construction relied on the immunoSEQ multiplex PCR assay. The immuneACCESS repertoire file appears here via TCRdb, limited to in-frame rearrangements. These files lack a portion of the clones; in checked studies, under half of the deficit traces to unresolved V genes, and the cause of the others is not known. The sample table contains 81,000 or so clones; only one count was recorded for around nine tenths of them. Over 0.75% of the sample goes to the ten largest clones. The paper as a whole reports these results and caveats: Increased serum interferon-beta after radiation, together with early dynamic changes in blood T cell clones, were reported to be the strongest predictors of response. TCR clones derived from tumors expanded in peripheral blood after treatment with radiotherapy and ipilimumab.

In this study, focal radiation therapy paired with CTLA-4 blockade (ipilimumab) was tested in patients who had chemo-refractory metastatic non-small-cell lung cancer. Sequencing was performed on peripheral blood, taken from a patient treated with radiotherapy plus ipilimumab. This sequence was found in a human donor with non-small cell lung cancer who had stable disease on radiotherapy plus ipilimumab.

The CDR3 protein sequence reads: CASSNRVTYNEQFF. The sequenced DNA: TGCGCCAGCAGTAACAGGGTGACCTACAATGAGCAGTTCTTC. The chain is assembled from TRBV10-2 and TRBJ2-1; TRBD1 might be the D gene, on 6 matching bases. Looking up the germline V gene yields CDR1 WSHSY and CDR2 SAAADI. CDR3 length: 14 amino acids, cysteine to phenylalanine. The only DNA kept is the CDR3, 42 bases in frame from the first base. The junction shows trimming of 5 bases on V and 2 bases on J, plus 10 bases between the germline ends.